The T cell receptor beta chain under discussion was sequenced for a study of blood T cell repertoires in COVID-19. Study-wide context: Whether acute or convalescent, the COVID-19 samples came from the United States, Italy and Spain. PBMCs, B-cell-depleted T cells, or T cells provided the cDNA or gDNA that made up the material.

Germline lookup yields CDR1 MNHEY and CDR2 SMNVEV (reference sequence). The CDR3 consists of 14 residues. V shed 3 bases, J shed 6 bases, and the junction held 8 bases outside the gene matches. In the authors' workflow: Nucleated cell counts were estimated from reference gene primer amplification. Sequencing used immunoSEQ multiplex PCR; TCRdb keeps in-frame clones, though not all of them. The DNA gave D and trimming, while V, J and clone size come from that table. The data hold under 250,000 clones, with around nine tenths observed a single time. This TCR came from an older woman who had recovered from COVID-19. The chain combines TRBV27 with TRBJ2-7; TRBD1 matches at 7 bases. The sequenced sample consisted of peripheral blood. The CDR3 is CASSFGTVGGEQYF. CDR3 sequence (DNA): TGTGCCAGCAGTTTCGGGACAGTCGGAGGCGAGCAGTACTTC.